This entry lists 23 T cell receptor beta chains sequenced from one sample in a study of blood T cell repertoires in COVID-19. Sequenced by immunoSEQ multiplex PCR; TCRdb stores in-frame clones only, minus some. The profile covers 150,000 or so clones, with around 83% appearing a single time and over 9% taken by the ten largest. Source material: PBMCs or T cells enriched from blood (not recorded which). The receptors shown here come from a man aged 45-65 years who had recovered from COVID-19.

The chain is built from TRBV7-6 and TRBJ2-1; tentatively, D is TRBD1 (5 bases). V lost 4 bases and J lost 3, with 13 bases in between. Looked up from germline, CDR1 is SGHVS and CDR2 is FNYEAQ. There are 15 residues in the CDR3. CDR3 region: CASSWNRRIYNEQFF. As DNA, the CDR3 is TGTGCCAGCAGCTGGAACAGGAGAATCTACAATGAGCAGTTCTTC.

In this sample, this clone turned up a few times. CDR3 region: CASRPTGTDGYTF. The CDR3 DNA reads as TGCGCCAGCAGACCGACAGGGACAGATGGCTACACCTTC. The chain recombines TRBV5-1 with TRBJ1-2; TRBD1 matches 7 bases. The CDR3 is made up of 13 amino acids. CDR1 and CDR2 (germline): SGHRS, YFSETQ. With 5 bases clipped from V and 6 bases from J, the junction kept 7 bases outside the gene matches.

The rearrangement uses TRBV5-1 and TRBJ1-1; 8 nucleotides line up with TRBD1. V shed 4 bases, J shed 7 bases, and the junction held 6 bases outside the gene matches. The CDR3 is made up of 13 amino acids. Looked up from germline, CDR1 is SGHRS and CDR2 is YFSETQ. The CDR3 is CASSPGGEIEAFF. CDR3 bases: TGCGCCAGCAGCCCAGGGGGCGAGATTGAAGCTTTCTTT.

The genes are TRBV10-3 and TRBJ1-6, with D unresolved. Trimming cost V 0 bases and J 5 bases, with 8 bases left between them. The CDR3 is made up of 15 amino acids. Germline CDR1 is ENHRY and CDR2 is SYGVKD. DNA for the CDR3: TGTGCCATCAGTGAGTCCGGGTCCAATAATTCACCCCTCCACTTT. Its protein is CAISESGSNNSPLHF.

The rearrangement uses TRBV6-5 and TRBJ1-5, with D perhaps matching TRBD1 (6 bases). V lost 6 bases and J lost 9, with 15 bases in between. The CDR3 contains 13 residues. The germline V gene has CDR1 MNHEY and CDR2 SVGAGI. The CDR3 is CASRPAPRGPQHF. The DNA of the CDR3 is TGTGCCAGCAGACCCGCCCCCAGGGGGCCCCAGCATTTT.

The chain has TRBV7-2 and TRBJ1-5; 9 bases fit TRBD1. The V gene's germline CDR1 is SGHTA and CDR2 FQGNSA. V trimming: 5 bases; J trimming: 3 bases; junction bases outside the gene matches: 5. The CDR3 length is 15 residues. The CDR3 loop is CASSLGQGYNQPQHF. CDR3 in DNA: TGTGCCAGCAGCCTGGGACAGGGTTACAATCAGCCCCAGCATTTT. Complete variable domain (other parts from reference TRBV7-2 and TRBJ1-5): GAGVSQSPSNKVTEKGKDVELRCDPISGHTALYWYRQSLGQGLEFLIYFQGNSAPDKSGLPSDRFSAERTGGSVSTLTIQRTQQEDSAVYLCASSLGQGYNQPQHFGDGTRLSIL.

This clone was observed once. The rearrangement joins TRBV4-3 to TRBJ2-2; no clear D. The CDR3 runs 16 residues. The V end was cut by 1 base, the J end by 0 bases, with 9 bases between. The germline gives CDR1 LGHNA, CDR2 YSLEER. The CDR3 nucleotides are TGCGCCAGCAGCCAAGGTCCTATTACGAACACCGGGGAGCTGTTTTTT. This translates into CASSQGPITNTGELFF.

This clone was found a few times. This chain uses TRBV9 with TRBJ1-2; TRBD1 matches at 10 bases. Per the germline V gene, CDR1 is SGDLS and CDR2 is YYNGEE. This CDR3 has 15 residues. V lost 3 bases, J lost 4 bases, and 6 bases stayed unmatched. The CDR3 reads CASSARDRGIYGYTF. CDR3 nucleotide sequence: TGTGCCAGCAGCGCCCGGGACAGGGGAATCTATGGCTACACCTTC.

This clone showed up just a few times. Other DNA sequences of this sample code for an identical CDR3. The CDR3 region is CASSLGQTNTGELFF. Here the CDR3 DNA reads TGTGCCAGCAGCCTCGGACAGACGAACACCGGGGAGCTGTTTTTT. The chain recombines TRBV11-3 with TRBJ2-2; D is perhaps TRBD1 (6 bases). This CDR3 has 15 amino acids. Between the trimmed V and J ends, which lost 5 bases and 0 bases, there was a span of 10 bases. The germline gives CDR1 SGHNT, CDR2 YENEEA.

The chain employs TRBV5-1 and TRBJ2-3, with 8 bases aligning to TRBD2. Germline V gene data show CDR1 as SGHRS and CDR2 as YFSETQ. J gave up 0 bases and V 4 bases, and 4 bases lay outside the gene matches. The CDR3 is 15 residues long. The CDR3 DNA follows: TGCGCCAGCAGCCTGCTAGCGGGCAGCACAGATACGCAGTATTTT. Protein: CASSLLAGSTDTQYF. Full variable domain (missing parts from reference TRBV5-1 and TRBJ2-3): KAGVTQTPRYLIKTRGQQVTLSCSPISGHRSVSWYQQTPGQGLQFLFEYFSETQRNKGNFPGRFSGRQFSNSRSEMNVSTLELGDSALYLCASSLLAGSTDTQYFGPGTRLTVL.

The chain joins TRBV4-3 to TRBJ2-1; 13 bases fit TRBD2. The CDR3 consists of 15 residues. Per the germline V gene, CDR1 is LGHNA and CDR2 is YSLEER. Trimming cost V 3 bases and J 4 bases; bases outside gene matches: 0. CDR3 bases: TGCGCCAGCAGCCAGACTAGCGGGGGGTACAATGAGCAGTTCTTC. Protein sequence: CASSQTSGGYNEQFF.

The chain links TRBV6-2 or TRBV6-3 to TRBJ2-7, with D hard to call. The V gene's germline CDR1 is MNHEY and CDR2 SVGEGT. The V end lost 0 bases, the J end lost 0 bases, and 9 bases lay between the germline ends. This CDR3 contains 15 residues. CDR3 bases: TGTGCCAGCAGTTACTCGAGTCCTAGCTCCTACGAGCAGTACTTC. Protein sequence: CASSYSSPSSYEQYF.

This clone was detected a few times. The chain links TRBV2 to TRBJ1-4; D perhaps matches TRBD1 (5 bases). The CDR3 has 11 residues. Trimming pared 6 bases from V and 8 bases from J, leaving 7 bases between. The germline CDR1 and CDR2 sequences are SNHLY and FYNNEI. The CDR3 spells CASRRTEKLFF. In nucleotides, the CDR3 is TGTGCCAGCAGACGGACAGAAAAACTGTTTTTT.

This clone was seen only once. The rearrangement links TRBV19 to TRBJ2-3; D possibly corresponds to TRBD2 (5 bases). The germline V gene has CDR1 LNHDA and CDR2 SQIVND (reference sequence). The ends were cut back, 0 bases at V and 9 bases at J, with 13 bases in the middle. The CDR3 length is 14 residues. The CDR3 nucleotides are TGTGCCAGTAGTATAGAGCTGCTTAGAGGGACGCAGTATTTT. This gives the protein CASSIELLRGTQYF. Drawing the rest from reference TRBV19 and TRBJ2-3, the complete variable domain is DGGITQSPKYLFRKEGQNVTLSCEQNLNHDAMYWYRQDPGQGLRLIYYSQIVNDFQKGDIAEGYSVSREKKESFPLTVTSAQKNPTAFYLCASSIELLRGTQYFGPGTRLTVL.

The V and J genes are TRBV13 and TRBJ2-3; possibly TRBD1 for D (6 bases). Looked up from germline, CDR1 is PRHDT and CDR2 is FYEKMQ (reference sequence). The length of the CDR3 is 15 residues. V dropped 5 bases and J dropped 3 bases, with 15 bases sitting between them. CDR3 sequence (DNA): TGTGCCAGCAGCGCCCAACAGGGCCCAACAGATACGCAGTATTTT. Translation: CASSAQQGPTDTQYF.

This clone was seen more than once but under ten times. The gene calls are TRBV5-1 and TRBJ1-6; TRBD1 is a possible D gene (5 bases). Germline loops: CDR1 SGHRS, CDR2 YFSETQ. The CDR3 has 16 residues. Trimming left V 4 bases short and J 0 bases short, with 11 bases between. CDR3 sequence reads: CASSGYDSSYNSPLHF. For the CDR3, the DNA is TGCGCCAGCAGCGGATACGACAGCTCCTATAATTCACCCCTCCACTTT.

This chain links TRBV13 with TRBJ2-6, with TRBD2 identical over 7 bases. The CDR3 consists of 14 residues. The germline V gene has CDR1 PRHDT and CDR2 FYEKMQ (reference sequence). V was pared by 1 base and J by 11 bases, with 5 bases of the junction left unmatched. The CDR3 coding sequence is TGTGCCAGCAGCTTAGTGGGGGGGAGAGACGTCCTGACTTTC. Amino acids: CASSLVGGRDVLTF.

The CDR3 protein is CASSRQGEGGGYTF. As DNA, the CDR3 is TGTGCCAGTAGTCGCCAAGGGGAAGGGGGAGGCTACACCTTC. The chain employs TRBV19 and TRBJ1-2, with D possibly TRBD1 on 6 matching bases. Germline V gives CDR1 LNHDA, CDR2 SQIVND (reference sequence). The V gene lost 5 bases and the J gene lost 8 bases, with 18 bases spanning the gap. CDR3 length: 14 residues. Full variable domain (outside the CDR3, taken from reference TRBV19 and TRBJ1-2): DGGITQSPKYLFRKEGQNVTLSCEQNLNHDAMYWYRQDPGQGLRLIYYSQIVNDFQKGDIAEGYSVSREKKESFPLTVTSAQKNPTAFYLCASSRQGEGGGYTFGSGTRLTVV.

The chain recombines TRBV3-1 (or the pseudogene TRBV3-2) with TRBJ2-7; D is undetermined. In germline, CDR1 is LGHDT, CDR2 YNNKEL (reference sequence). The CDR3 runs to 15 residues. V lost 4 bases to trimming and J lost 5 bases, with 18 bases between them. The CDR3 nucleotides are TGTGCCAGCAGCCGCCCCGGGTCGACTTCTCACGAGCAGTACTTC. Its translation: CASSRPGSTSHEQYF.

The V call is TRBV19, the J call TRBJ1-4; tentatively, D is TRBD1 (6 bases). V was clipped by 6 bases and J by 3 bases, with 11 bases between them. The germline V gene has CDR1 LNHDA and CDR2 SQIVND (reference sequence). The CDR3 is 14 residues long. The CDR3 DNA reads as TGTGCCAGTAGGCAGGGGAGTCCTAATGAAAAACTGTTTTTT. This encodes CASRQGSPNEKLFF.

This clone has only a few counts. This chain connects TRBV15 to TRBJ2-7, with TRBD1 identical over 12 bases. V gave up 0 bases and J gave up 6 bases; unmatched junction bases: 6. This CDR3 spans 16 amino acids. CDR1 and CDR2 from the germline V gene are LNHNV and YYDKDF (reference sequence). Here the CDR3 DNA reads TGTGCCACCAGCAGAGATTTGGGGACAGGGGGCACCGAGCAGTACTTC. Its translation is CATSRDLGTGGTEQYF. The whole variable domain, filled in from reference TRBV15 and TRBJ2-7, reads DAMVIQNPRYQVTQFGKPVTLSCSQTLNHNVMYWYQQKSSQAPKLLFHYYDKDFNNEADTPDNFQSRRPNTSFCFLDIRSPGLGDTAMYLCATSRDLGTGGTEQYFGPGTRLTVT.

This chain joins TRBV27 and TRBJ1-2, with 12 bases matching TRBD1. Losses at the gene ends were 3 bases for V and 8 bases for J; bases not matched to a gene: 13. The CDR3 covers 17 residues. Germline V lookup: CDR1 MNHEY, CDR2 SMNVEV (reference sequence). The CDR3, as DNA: TGTGCCAGCAGTTTGTTCGGGACAGGGGGCTCTGGTCAAGGCTACACCTTC. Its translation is CASSLFGTGGSGQGYTF.

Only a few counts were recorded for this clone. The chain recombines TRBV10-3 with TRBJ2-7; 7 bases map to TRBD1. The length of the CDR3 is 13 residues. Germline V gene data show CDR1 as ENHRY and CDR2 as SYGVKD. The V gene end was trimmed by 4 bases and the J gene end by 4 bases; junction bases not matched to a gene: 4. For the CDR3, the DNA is TGTGCCATCAGTGGACAGGGCGAGTACGAGCAGTACTTC. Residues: CAISGQGEYEQYF.